Listed below are T cell receptor beta chains from one sample, sequenced in a study of T cell responses to AZD1222 COVID-19 vaccine. Some clones are missing from TCRdb's copy, which holds only in-frame ones; the method was immunoSEQ multiplex PCR. The table records over 130,000 clones, roughly nine tenths of them present only once. Sequencing was performed on peripheral blood, taken 28 days after the second dose of the MenACWY control vaccine. The receptors come from an adult who received the MenACWY meningococcal vaccine as a control. The CDR3 runs from the conserved cysteine through the conserved F or W.

v_gene	len	j_gene	CDR3aa
TRBV6-2/TRBV6-3	15	TRBJ1-4	CASSYSSGVNEKLFF
TRBV28	13	TRBJ1-3	CASREGHGGTIYF
TRBV28	16	TRBJ2-3	CASSPTSGSRTDTQYF
TRBV5-1	14	TRBJ1-3	CASSSGNSGNTIYF
TRBV27	14	TRBJ2-4	CASSLVATTSIQYF
TRBV5-4	17	TRBJ2-2	CASSLGSGETNTGELFF
TRBV10-1	15	TRBJ2-3	CASSGGLGKSDTQYF
TRBV28	13	TRBJ2-6	CASRRSGANVLTF
TRBV7-2	16	TRBJ2-1	CASSPRLAGGYNEQFF
TRBV20-1	10	TRBJ1-1	CSALNTEAFF
TRBV5-5	13	TRBJ1-1	CASIRNRDTEAFF
TRBV7-9	14	TRBJ1-5	CASSAQAGDQPQHF
TRBV19	14	TRBJ1-2	CASSGPGRSYGYTF
TRBV28	18	TRBJ1-4	CASSLFQGALGANEKLFF
TRBV5-1	14	TRBJ1-1	CASSLAGMNTEAFF
TRBV5-1	15	TRBJ1-4	CASSLGQGRGEKLFF
TRBV3-1/TRBV3-2	12	TRBJ1-2	CASSQGTADRGF
TRBV18	14	TRBJ1-3	CASSRGNSGNTIYF
TRBV11-1	12	TRBJ2-1	CASSLDRNEQFF
TRBV6-2/TRBV6-3	15	TRBJ2-7	CASSRTGQGAYEQYF
TRBV19	16	TRBJ2-3	CASSQTSGGKTDTQYF
TRBV19	15	TRBJ2-3	CASSRLAGVADTQYF
TRBV28	12	TRBJ1-5	CASSSGTQPQHF
TRBV27	15	TRBJ1-5	CASSGGQGRNQPQHF
TRBV2	15	TRBJ1-3	CASRLGGITGNTIYF
TRBV19	13	TRBJ1-5	CASSMGSNQPQHF
TRBV28	14	TRBJ1-2	CASSSGQGPYGYTF
TRBV28	13	TRBJ2-5	CASSLVYQETQYF
TRBV6-5	14	TRBJ1-2	CASSYSSRDRGYTF
TRBV5-1	16	TRBJ2-2	CASSLIRESNTGELFF
TRBV27	11	TRBJ2-7	CASSIDPVLYF
TRBV7-2	17	TRBJ2-1	CASSSHRDRGLLNEQFF
TRBV19	15	TRBJ1-1	CASSGKTRPNTEAFF
TRBV6-5	13	TRBJ1-1	CASKIHSDTEAFF
TRBV5-6	13	TRBJ2-1	CASSWTVRTEQFF
TRBV9	15	TRBJ2-1	CASSVGDRTYNEQFF
TRBV7-9	15	TRBJ2-5	CASSTLAGKGETQYF
TRBV19	14	TRBJ2-7	CASSKAGTRYEQYF
TRBV7-3	12	TRBJ1-1	CASSLGRTEAFF
TRBV10-3	12	TRBJ2-1	CAIRQGDNEQFF
TRBV11-3	13	TRBJ2-3	CASSGQGSDTQYF
TRBV19	14	TRBJ1-3	CASGTGSSGNTIYF
TRBV28	16	TRBJ1-2	CASSPADRGRGGGYTF
TRBV4-2	15	TRBJ1-2	CASSQAPGGDYGYTF
TRBV28	12	TRBJ2-7	CASKRGTYEQYF
TRBV19	18	TRBJ2-2	CASSIVPPTGVNTGELFF
TRBV19	15	TRBJ1-5	CASSINRGQSQPQHF